This TCR beta chain was captured by sequencing in a study of shared clonotypes between healthy human individuals. With respect to this clone: Its cognate antigen is unknown. Other DNA sequences in the same sample also yield this CDR3.

Authors' analysis steps: Filtering of immunoSEQ junctional sequences could not match full-length read filtering. Profiled with immunoSEQ multiplex PCR; TCRdb holds only in-frame clones, not every one. The V and J calls and clone size come from that table; D and trimming were worked out from the DNA. The sample records a few million clones, 90% to 95% being singletons. The germline V gene has CDR1 SEHNR and CDR2 FQNEAQ (reference sequence). V shed 1 base and J 2 bases; nucleotides not matched to a gene: 0. The CDR3 loop spans 14 amino acids. Naive CD8 cells lacked CD45RO and underwent positive selection for CCR7, leaving out terminally differentiated effector memory CD45RA+ cells. Regarding the study as a whole: Represented diversity, genetic and exposure-history alike, was limited by few donors. Non-shared clonotypes were found to have lower generation probabilities than the clonotypes that were shared by all four of the sorted-subset donors. Only blood was sampled; tissue repertoires likely differ.

The sequenced material came from naive CD8+ T cells from PBMCs. The TCR originated in a man aged 18 to 30 in good health. Some clones in this sample may be carry-over from other donors' samples. The chain uses TRBV7-9 and TRBJ2-7; TRBD1 matches at 9 bases. The CDR3 nucleotides read TGTGCCAGCAGCTTAGGACAGGGGGCCTACGAGCAGTACTTC. Translation: CASSLGQGAYEQYF.